This T cell receptor beta chain stems from a study of cytomegalovirus exposure and HLA in healthy donors. Study findings and constraints: Reports indicate that TCR beta sequences accurately predicted the HLA-A and HLA-B alleles of most subjects.

In the PCR, 60 Vbeta and 13 Jbeta primers were used. Using immunoSEQ multiplex PCR, the repertoire was profiled, and TCRdb retains in-frame clones only, with some absent. The sample has 100,000 to 150,000 clones, approximately 78% seen once. About this clone itself: Its target is not known.

CDR3 length: 17 amino acids. Germline V gene lookup returns CDR1 LNHDA and CDR2 SQIVND (reference sequence). V lost 1 base, J lost 5 bases, and 20 bases lay in between. This receptor was identified in a woman aged 40 to 50 in good health and CMV-seropositive. Material for sequencing was PBMCs. The genes are TRBV19 and TRBJ1-1; tentatively, D is TRBD1 (5 bases). Here the CDR3 reads CASSIVGPAAGGTEAFF. CDR3 sequence (DNA): TGTGCCAGTAGTATAGTCGGGCCGGCCGCGGGGGGGACTGAAGCTTTCTTT.